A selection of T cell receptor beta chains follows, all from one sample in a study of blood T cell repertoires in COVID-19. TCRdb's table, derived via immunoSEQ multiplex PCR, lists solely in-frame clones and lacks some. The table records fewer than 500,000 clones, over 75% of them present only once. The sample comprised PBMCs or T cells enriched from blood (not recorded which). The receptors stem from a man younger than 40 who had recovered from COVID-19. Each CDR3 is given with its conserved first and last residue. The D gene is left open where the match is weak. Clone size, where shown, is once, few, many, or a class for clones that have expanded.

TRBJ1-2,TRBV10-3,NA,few,CAISNSPGQQGTYGYTF,TGTGCCATCAGCAACTCCCCCGGGCAGCAGGGGACCTATGGCTACACCTTC
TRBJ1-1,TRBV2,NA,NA,CASSEQRTEAFF,TGTGCCAGCAGTGAGCAGCGGACTGAAGCTTTCTTT
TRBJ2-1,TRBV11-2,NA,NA,CASSLAGSSYNEQFF,TGTGCCAGCAGTCTAGCTGGGAGCTCCTACAATGAGCAGTTCTTC
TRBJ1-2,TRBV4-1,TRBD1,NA,CASGVGTGGAGRTNYGYTF,TGCGCCAGCGGAGTGGGGACAGGGGGCGCAGGGAGGACTAACTATGGCTACACCTTC
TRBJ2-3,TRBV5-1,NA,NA,CASSLGIAGFTDTQYF,TGCGCCAGCAGCTTGGGTATCGCGGGTTTCACAGATACGCAGTATTTT
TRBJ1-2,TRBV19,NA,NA,CASSNAGAYGYTF,TGTGCCAGTAGTAACGCGGGGGCCTATGGCTACACCTTC
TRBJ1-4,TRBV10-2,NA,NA,CASKPRPGLNEKLFF,TGCGCCAGCAAACCCCGCCCGGGACTTAATGAAAAACTGTTTTTT
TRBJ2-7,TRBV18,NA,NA,CASSPLDSYYEQYF,TGTGCCAGCTCACCATTAGACAGCTACTACGAGCAGTACTTC
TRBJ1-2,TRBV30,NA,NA,CAWSRGGNYGYTF,TGTGCCTGGAGTCGGGGGGGGAACTATGGCTACACCTTC
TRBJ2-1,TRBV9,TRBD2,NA,CASTRDRTSGGLKFF,TGTGCCAGCACCCGTGACAGGACTAGCGGGGGACTGAAGTTCTTC